This T cell receptor beta chain was documented in a study of CD8 T cells in Susac syndrome. This CDR3 has 13 residues. V lost 4 bases to trimming and J lost 6 bases, with 12 bases between them. CDR1 SGHNT and CDR2 YYREEE come from the germline V gene (reference sequence). TCR beta was sequenced from blood CD8+ and CD4+ T cells. Relapsing-remitting disease, either stable or active, was present in the treatment-naive patients who were the multiple sclerosis controls. FACS enriched CD8+ TEMRA cells, while bulk CD8+ and CD4+ were negatively isolated. An amount of RNA that ranged from about 0.45 to 1 ug was reverse transcribed with random hexamers. The authors amplified TCR beta CDR3 across 54 Vbeta and 13 Jbeta using immunoSEQ multiplex PCR. MiXCR, run by TCRdb on the immunoSEQ multiplex PCR reads, gives a single entry per CDR3 protein. The table includes 150,000 to 200,000 distinct CDR3 sequences, approximately 93% detected once.

Source material: CD4+ T cells from PBMCs. V and J are TRBV5-4 and TRBJ2-3; no clear D gene. The source of this sequence is a human donor with multiple sclerosis. This CDR3 is CASSPRPGDTQYF. The CDR3, as DNA: TGTGCCAGCAGCCCCCGACCCGGGGATACGCAGTATTTT.